A selection of T cell receptor beta chains follows, all from one sample in a study of beta chain features in type 1 diabetes. Profiled with immunoSEQ multiplex PCR; TCRdb holds only in-frame clones, not every one. The sample has more than 300,000 clones, around 16% seen once. The material sequenced was naive CD4+ T cells from blood. The receptors stem from a young woman in good health. Both conserved end residues are part of each CDR3. A D gene is named only where the DNA matches it firmly. The size entry is marked missing in some rows and otherwise reads once, few, many or a size class.

V gene: TRBV5-1
clone size: .
D gene: TRBD1
J gene: TRBJ2-7
CDR3 length: 14
CDR3 protein: CASSTTGTGGEQYF
CDR3 DNA: TGCGCCAGCAGCACAACCGGGACAGGCGGCGAGCAGTACTTC

V gene: TRBV29-1
clone size: .
D gene: .
J gene: TRBJ1-1
CDR3 length: 14
CDR3 protein: CSVVTVLSASEAFF
CDR3 DNA: TGCAGCGTTGTGACAGTTCTGAGCGCGTCTGAAGCTTTCTTT

V gene: TRBV5-4
clone size: few
D gene: .
J gene: TRBJ1-1
CDR3 length: 14
CDR3 protein: CASSGMTWDTEAFF
CDR3 DNA: TGTGCCAGCAGCGGAATGACTTGGGACACTGAAGCTTTCTTT

V gene: TRBV7-2
clone size: .
D gene: .
J gene: TRBJ2-6
CDR3 length: 15
CDR3 protein: CASSLVRSGANVLTF
CDR3 DNA: TGTGCCAGCAGCTTAGTGCGCTCTGGGGCCAACGTCCTGACTTTC

V gene: TRBV28
clone size: .
D gene: TRBD2
J gene: TRBJ2-3
CDR3 length: 17
CDR3 protein: CASSPISAGGEPDTQYF
CDR3 DNA: TGTGCCAGCAGTCCGATTTCGGCGGGGGGCGAACCGGATACGCAGTATTTT

V gene: TRBV15
clone size: .
D gene: .
J gene: TRBJ2-2
CDR3 length: 15
CDR3 protein: CATSRGRADAGELFF
CDR3 DNA: TGTGCCACCAGCAGAGGGAGGGCGGATGCCGGGGAGCTGTTTTTT

V gene: TRBV28
clone size: .
D gene: .
J gene: TRBJ2-7
CDR3 length: 10
CDR3 protein: CASTGVEQYF
CDR3 DNA: TGTGCCAGCACAGGGGTCGAGCAGTACTTC

V gene: TRBV4-1
clone size: .
D gene: TRBD2
J gene: TRBJ2-7
CDR3 length: 17
CDR3 protein: CASSQAGASGRRYEQYF
CDR3 DNA: TGCGCCAGCAGCCAAGCAGGGGCTAGCGGGAGACGCTACGAGCAGTACTTC

V gene: TRBV6-6
clone size: .
D gene: TRBD2
J gene: TRBJ2-7
CDR3 length: 15
CDR3 protein: CASRSTLAGDDEQYF
CDR3 DNA: TGTGCCAGCAGATCTACACTAGCGGGAGACGACGAGCAGTACTTC

V gene: TRBV11-2
clone size: once
D gene: .
J gene: TRBJ2-5
CDR3 length: 16
CDR3 protein: CASSLAIVGPRETQYF
CDR3 DNA: TGTGCCAGCAGCTTAGCAATTGTGGGCCCCAGAGAGACCCAGTACTTC

V gene: TRBV7-2
clone size: once
D gene: TRBD1
J gene: TRBJ2-7
CDR3 length: 16
CDR3 protein: CASSLGTGDAAYEQYF
CDR3 DNA: TGTGCCAGCAGCTTGGGGACAGGGGACGCGGCTTACGAGCAGTACTTC

V gene: TRBV27
clone size: .
D gene: .
J gene: TRBJ2-7
CDR3 length: 13
CDR3 protein: CASSFLGGNEQYF
CDR3 DNA: TGTGCCAGCAGTTTCTTAGGGGGTAACGAGCAGTACTTC

V gene: TRBV30
clone size: .
D gene: .
J gene: TRBJ2-6
CDR3 length: 13
CDR3 protein: CAWRSSGANVLTF
CDR3 DNA: TGTGCCTGGAGGAGCTCTGGGGCCAACGTCCTGACTTTC

V gene: TRBV7-7
clone size: .
D gene: TRBD2
J gene: TRBJ2-1
CDR3 length: 16
CDR3 protein: CASSLAVGRGNNEQFF
CDR3 DNA: TGTGCTAGCAGCTTAGCAGTCGGGAGGGGAAACAATGAGCAGTTCTTC

V gene: TRBV9
clone size: few
D gene: .
J gene: TRBJ2-7
CDR3 length: 15
CDR3 protein: CASSSGAAVSYEQYF
CDR3 DNA: TGTGCCAGCAGCTCTGGAGCGGCCGTCTCCTACGAGCAGTACTTC

V gene: TRBV7-9
clone size: few
D gene: .
J gene: TRBJ2-1
CDR3 length: 13
CDR3 protein: CASSFSQGGEQFF
CDR3 DNA: TGTGCCAGCAGTTTTTCTCAGGGAGGCGAGCAGTTCTTC

V gene: TRBV4-3
clone size: .
D gene: .
J gene: TRBJ2-3
CDR3 length: 14
CDR3 protein: CASRRQVDTDTQYF
CDR3 DNA: TGCGCCAGCAGGAGACAGGTCGACACAGATACGCAGTATTTT

V gene: TRBV25-1
clone size: few
D gene: .
J gene: TRBJ1-1
CDR3 length: 11
CDR3 protein: CGTARGAEAFF
CDR3 DNA: TGTGGGACAGCCCGAGGGGCTGAAGCTTTCTTT